One and the same sample provided the 19 T cell receptor beta chains below, sequenced in a study of beta chain features in type 1 diabetes. Study-wide results and limits: Moderately but significantly shorter TCRB CDR3s were found in Type 1 diabetes patients in all four CD4+ subsets.

The antigens for these receptors are not known. The entirety of the isolated RNA underwent reverse transcription, so expressed TCRB transcripts were sequenced. The repertoire was sequenced with immunoSEQ multiplex PCR; TCRdb's copy has only in-frame clones and lacks some. The table includes roughly 350,000 clones, around 10% detected once. The sequenced sample consisted of central memory CD4+ T cells from blood. These receptors were taken from a man in his thirties or forties with type 1 diabetes.

V usage is TRBV7-9 and J usage is TRBJ1-1; the match to TRBD1 covers 7 bases. The length of the CDR3 is 13 residues. The ends lost 6 bases at V and 11 bases at J; junction bases unmatched: 12. CDR1 SEHNR and CDR2 FQNEAQ come from the germline V gene (reference sequence). CDR3 DNA: TGTGCCAGCAGGGGGGACAGACCAACGGCGGCTTTCTTT. Encoded protein: CASRGDRPTAAFF.

V is TRBV5-1 and J is TRBJ2-1; possible D gene TRBD1, 5 bases. The CDR3 contains 13 residues. Trimming took 4 bases from V and 10 from J, leaving 15 bases between them. CDR1 and CDR2 from the germline V gene are SGHRS and YFSETQ. CDR3 in DNA: TGCGCCAGCAGCCAGATTCAGGGCGGAGAGCAGTTCTTC. Protein product: CASSQIQGGEQFF.

Ten or more counts support this clone. V gene TRBV27 combines with J gene TRBJ1-5; D call uncertain. The germline CDR1 and CDR2 sequences are MNHEY and SMNVEV (reference sequence). CDR3 length equals 14 residues. Trimming took off 0 bases at V and 4 bases at J, with 7 bases between the two ends. The CDR3 protein is CASSLSRPNQPQHF. As DNA, the CDR3 is TGTGCCAGCAGTTTATCGCGTCCTAATCAGCCCCAGCATTTT.

This clone came up a few times. The chain links TRBV4-2 to TRBJ1-1, with no clear D. The CDR3 spans 18 residues. V was trimmed by 0 bases and J by 2 bases, leaving 19 bases between them. The germline V gene has CDR1 LGHNA and CDR2 YNFKEQ. DNA for the CDR3: TGTGCCAGCAGCCAAGATGGACCCGGCGGGCCTTTAAACACTGAAGCTTTCTTT. It is translated as CASSQDGPGGPLNTEAFF.

In this sample, this clone turned up many times. The same CDR3 is also encoded by other DNA sequences in this sample. The V call is TRBV7-9, the J call TRBJ1-1, with a weak D call TRBD1 (6 bases). The germline CDR1 and CDR2 sequences are SEHNR and FQNEAQ (reference sequence). The CDR3 extends over 14 amino acids. The V end was cut by 1 base, the J end by 5 bases, with 11 bases between. The CDR3 bases are TGTGCCAGCAGCTTAGAAGGGGGAGGGACTGAAGCTTTCTTT. As protein: CASSLEGGGTEAFF.

This clone occurred a few times. Other DNA sequences in the sample encode the same CDR3. The J gene is TRBJ2-7, the V gene TRBV18; 10 nucleotides line up with TRBD2. Germline V gene data show CDR1 as KGHSH and CDR2 as LQKENI. Trimming took 3 bases from V and 2 from J; bases not matched to a gene: 1. CDR3 length: 14 amino acids. CDR3 amino acids: CASSPGTSAYEQYF. CDR3 DNA: TGTGCCAGCTCACCCGGGACTAGCGCCTACGAGCAGTACTTC.

This clone showed up just a few times. The chain carries TRBV4-2 and TRBJ2-7; 8 bases are shared with TRBD2. V dropped 1 base and J dropped 4; count of bases not matched to a gene: 3. The CDR3 runs to 14 residues. Germline assignment: CDR1 LGHNA and CDR2 YNFKEQ. The CDR3 sequence is CASSQGAGVYEQYF. The CDR3, as DNA: TGTGCCAGCAGCCAAGGAGCGGGAGTATACGAGCAGTACTTC.

This sequence joins TRBV9 and TRBJ1-2; 11 nucleotides line up with TRBD1. This CDR3 is built from 16 residues. Germline V lookup: CDR1 SGDLS, CDR2 YYNGEE. V trimming: 8 bases; J trimming: 7 bases; junction bases outside the gene matches: 16. This CDR3 reads CASSSSSGQGAGGYTF. DNA for the CDR3: TGTGCCAGTTCATCTTCCTCTGGACAGGGGGCCGGTGGCTACACCTTC.

This clone was counted only a few times. This chain links TRBV7-3 with TRBJ1-4, with D perhaps matching TRBD1 (5 bases). The CDR3 spans 15 residues. Germline V gene lookup returns CDR1 SGHTA and CDR2 FQGTGA. V lost 1 base, J lost 1 base, and 7 bases lay in between. The CDR3 bases are TGTGCCAGCAGCTTAAGCGGGGGAACTAATGAAAAACTGTTTTTT. It encodes CASSLSGGTNEKLFF.

The chain couples TRBV18 to TRBJ1-5; 8 nucleotides match TRBD1. Germline CDR1 and CDR2: KGHSH and LQKENI. V shed 3 bases, J shed 6 bases, and the junction held 10 bases outside the gene matches. CDR3 length: 16 amino acids. CDR3 coding DNA: TGTGCCAGCTCACCGACTGCGACAGGGGTAGGTCAGCCCCAGCATTTT. It yields the protein CASSPTATGVGQPQHF. Full variable domain (missing parts from reference TRBV18 and TRBJ1-5): NAGVMQNPRHLVRRRGQEARLRCSPMKGHSHVYWYRQLPEEGLKFMVYLQKENIIDESGMPKERFSAEFPKEGPSILRIQQVVRGDSAAYFCASSPTATGVGQPQHFGDGTRLSIL.

CDR3 loop: CAISPGEGAGFTEAFF. In nucleotides, the CDR3 is TGTGCCATCAGCCCCGGGGAGGGGGCAGGGTTCACTGAAGCTTTCTTT. The chain uses TRBV10-3 and TRBJ1-1; 7 positions agree with TRBD1. Germline lookup yields CDR1 ENHRY and CDR2 SYGVKD. The junction had 14 bases not matched to a gene; V was cut back by 6 bases and J by 4 bases. The CDR3 runs 16 residues.

This clone was seen a handful of times. This chain's CDR3 is CASSPSRAGGPDTQYF. The CDR3, as DNA: TGTGCCAGCAGCCCCTCCCGGGCGGGCGGCCCAGATACGCAGTATTTT. The rearrangement joins TRBV7-6 to TRBJ2-3; a weak D match, TRBD2 (5 bases). Germline V CDR1 and CDR2: SGHVS, FNYEAQ. Trimming removed 5 bases from V and 4 bases from J, with 19 bases in between. The CDR3 loop spans 16 amino acids.

The chain joins TRBV5-1 to TRBJ1-2, with no clear D. The length of the CDR3 is 13 residues. CDR1 is SGHRS and CDR2 is YFSETQ in the germline V gene. The V gene lost 4 bases and the J gene lost 6 bases, with 13 bases spanning the gap. This CDR3 reads CASSGRAEHGYTF. For the CDR3, the DNA is TGCGCCAGCAGCGGCCGGGCCGAGCATGGCTACACCTTC. Full variable domain (remainder filled in from reference TRBV5-1 and TRBJ1-2): KAGVTQTPRYLIKTRGQQVTLSCSPISGHRSVSWYQQTPGQGLQFLFEYFSETQRNKGNFPGRFSGRQFSNSRSEMNVSTLELGDSALYLCASSGRAEHGYTFGSGTRLTVV.

This clone has just a few counts. V usage is TRBV6-5 and J usage is TRBJ1-1, with TRBD1 as a possible D gene (5 bases). The CDR3 has 14 amino acids. Per germline, CDR1 MNHEY and CDR2 SVGAGI. V was shortened by 6 bases and J by 1 base, with 12 bases between the two germline ends. CDR3 bases: TGTGCCAGCAGCCTGACAGTTCCGAACACTGAAGCTTTCTTT. Translating gives CASSLTVPNTEAFF.

A few counts support this clone. The chain combines TRBV19 with TRBJ1-1, with 7 bases lining up with TRBD1. The germline V gene has CDR1 LNHDA and CDR2 SQIVND (reference sequence). After removal of 3 bases from V and 4 bases from J, the junction contained 8 bases not matched to a gene. The CDR3 spans 15 residues. The CDR3 spells CASSIGQGVVTEAFF. CDR3 bases: TGTGCCAGTAGTATTGGTCAGGGGGTCGTCACTGAAGCTTTCTTT.

This clone came up a few times. V and J are TRBV6-5 and TRBJ2-7; 9 bases fit TRBD1. Per the germline V gene, CDR1 is MNHEY and CDR2 is SVGAGI. This CDR3 has 14 amino acids. V lost 5 bases, J lost 1 base, and 3 bases stayed unmatched. CDR3 region: CASSRGTGSYEQYF. The DNA for the CDR3 is TGTGCCAGCAGTCGGGGGACAGGGTCCTACGAGCAGTACTTC.

V gene TRBV5-1 combines with J gene TRBJ2-7; 9 bases map to TRBD1. V shed 0 bases, J shed 4 bases, and the junction held 8 bases outside the gene matches. The CDR3 runs to 16 residues. From germline, CDR1 is SGHRS and CDR2 YFSETQ. The CDR3 bases are TGCGCCAGCAGCTTGGCGGCCGGGACAGGGTGGTACGAGCAGTACTTC. It encodes CASSLAAGTGWYEQYF.

In its sample, this clone was seen a few times. The rearrangement links TRBV6-6 to TRBJ1-2, with TRBD1 identical over 8 bases. Unmatched junction bases numbered 13, after V lost 5 bases and J lost 8 bases. From germline, CDR1 is MNHNY and CDR2 SVGAGI (reference sequence). This CDR3 has 15 amino acids. This chain's CDR3 is CASSPVDRGKNGYTF. In DNA, the CDR3 is TGTGCCAGCAGTCCTGTCGACAGGGGCAAGAACGGCTACACCTTC.

In the case of this clone: This may arise from a read error, as a much more abundant clone is one base away. The genes are TRBV7-2 and TRBJ2-3, with unresolved D. CDR1 is SGHTA and CDR2 is FQGNSA in the germline V gene. Trimming cost V 3 bases and J 2 bases, with 3 bases left between them. The CDR3 consists of 12 residues. DNA of the CDR3: TGTGCCAGCAGCTTTGCCACAGATACGCAGTATTTT. Encoded protein: CASSFATDTQYF.